This T cell receptor (beta chain) was obtained from a study of cytomegalovirus exposure and HLA in healthy donors. General observations from the study: In a later analysis, DRB1 alleles had the most associated TCRs; HLA-C alleles the fewest. From TCR beta sequences, most subjects' HLA-A and HLA-B alleles were reportedly predicted accurately. What a later analysis showed was that several of the most significant clusters appeared linked to common viral pathogens.

In the case of this clone: The antigen is unknown.

Each of the donors was a healthy bone marrow donor. CDR3 size: 15 residues. The ends were cut back, 3 bases at V and 0 bases at J, with 7 bases in the middle. Germline CDR1 and CDR2: SGHDT and YYEEEE. With 60 Vbeta and 13 Jbeta primers, the PCR was carried out. Assay used: immunoSEQ multiplex PCR; TCRdb lists only in-frame clones, some missing. The sample lists roughly 100,000 clones, roughly 9.4% occurring once. The sequenced sample was PBMCs. The chain employs TRBV5-6 and TRBJ2-6; D is possibly TRBD2 (5 bases). This TCR was recovered from a man in his fifties or sixties in good health and CMV-seropositive. CDR3: CASSWTGSGANVLTF. Here the CDR3 DNA reads TGTGCCAGCAGCTGGACTGGCTCTGGGGCCAACGTCCTGACTTTC. Together with reference TRBV5-6 and TRBJ2-6, the CDR3 gives the full variable domain: DAGVTQSPTHLIKTRGQQVTLRCSPKSGHDTVSWYQQALGQGPQFIFQYYEEEERQRGNFPDRFSGHQFPNYSSELNVNALLLGDSALYLCASSWTGSGANVLTFGAGSRLTVL.